The clone carrying this TCR beta chain has more than one count but fewer than ten. Its antigen is not identified. Here immunoSEQ multiplex PCR was the method, and the copy in TCRdb shows in-frame clones only, minus some. The sample carries tens of thousands of clones, 80% to 90% recorded once. Blood was sampled at baseline, cycle 4 day 1, and cycle 7 day 1. These data belong to a study of OX40 agonist ivuxolimab in advanced cancers. Study details: Partial responses occurred in Three dose-escalation patients, one with hepatocellular carcinoma and two with cutaneous melanoma.

Study results and limitations: At 0.1 to 3.0 mg/kg and by week 6, clonal expansion occurred in CD4+ and CD8+ blood T cells.

The receptor was derived from an adult with an advanced solid tumor such as melanoma, head and neck, liver or kidney cancer. Sequences were derived from CD4+ or CD8+ T cells sorted from blood, sampled in a trial of the OX40 agonist ivuxolimab.

CDR3 in amino acids: CASSSLTSTGSSYNEQFF. The CDR3 bases are TGCGCCAGCAGCTCCCTCACTTCGACAGGGAGCTCCTACAATGAGCAGTTCTTC. This chain links TRBV5-1 with TRBJ2-1, with 7 bases aligning to TRBD1. CDR1 is SGHRS, CDR2 YFSETQ, per germline. The CDR3 loop spans 18 amino acids. The V segment lost 3 bases and the J segment 0 bases; nucleotides outside the gene matches: 12.